Listed below are T cell receptor beta chains from one sample, sequenced in a study of cytomegalovirus exposure and HLA in healthy donors. Sequencing used immunoSEQ multiplex PCR; TCRdb keeps in-frame clones, though not all of them. The data hold 70,000 to 90,000 clones, with roughly 80% observed a single time. The sequenced sample was PBMCs. The receptor source for this set is a man between 40 and 49 years old in good health and CMV-seronegative. CDR3s leave out the opening cysteine and the closing phenylalanine or tryptophan.

V gene	J gene	CDR3 protein
TRBV28	TRBJ1-4	ASSLSGATNEKLF
TRBV7-2	TRBJ2-4	ASSLTSGIHKNIQY
TRBV27	TRBJ1-2	ASSTQGADYGYT
TRBV6-6	TRBJ2-3	ASSAGLPGDTQY
TRBV11-1	TRBJ2-5	ASSRQETQY
TRBV23-1	TRBJ1-4	ASSQTKVGGCREKLF
TRBV19	TRBJ2-3	ASSIAYTDTQY
TRBV14	TRBJ1-2	ASSQYRGTGYT
TRBV7-2	TRBJ1-5	ASSFSVDRAQPQH
TRBV6-5	TRBJ2-2	ASSRLAGGPGELF
TRBV6-5	TRBJ1-5	ASSYSSPGLMH
TRBV2	TRBJ1-5	ASSDRVSNQPQH
TRBV7-9	TRBJ2-3	ASSFPLDTQY
TRBV7-9	TRBJ1-5	ASSLGTLNQPQH
TRBV6-5	TRBJ2-7	ASSYSRREHEQY
TRBV6-4	TRBJ1-5	ASSEDTVGWPQH
TRBV15	TRBJ2-1	ATSREVAGGRFPEQF
TRBV6-5	TRBJ1-5	ASSSQQGSNQPQH
TRBV5-1	TRBJ1-3	ASSFLDSSPGTGNTIY
TRBV28	TRBJ2-7	ASSATGTRGY
TRBV27	TRBJ1-1	ASSLYDTGETEAF
TRBV6-5	TRBJ1-6	ASRVRVFGSPLH
TRBV28	TRBJ1-5	ASSSGDSTQPQH
TRBV19	TRBJ2-7	ASSRAGRYEQY
TRBV7-9	TRBJ1-2	ASSWGTGGVYGYT
TRBV28	TRBJ1-2	ASSSGYGYT
TRBV30	TRBJ1-1	AWSVSPGNTEAF
TRBV5-6	TRBJ1-5	ASSSYRVPEPQH
TRBV29-1	TRBJ2-1	SVRDSPSYNEQF
TRBV28	TRBJ2-7	ACQGGQGAYEQY
TRBV4-1	TRBJ2-7	ASSIDQGFIPYEQY
TRBV19	TRBJ1-2	ASSMVGGYGYT
TRBV6-5	TRBJ1-5	ASWGQGNQPQH
TRBV28	TRBJ1-1	CAGVNTEAF
TRBV5-6	TRBJ2-1	ASRGRVIAVSYNEQF
TRBV28	TRBJ1-2	ASDQGANYGYT
TRBV2	TRBJ1-2	ASSIRGQGASGYT
TRBV5-1	TRBJ1-2	ASSLDPTGLYGYT
TRBV27	TRBJ1-5	ASSLGQGANQPQH
TRBV30	TRBJ2-5	AWSGLLRTGRETQY
TRBV7-9	TRBJ1-1	ASSLVRQNQAF
TRBV10-3	TRBJ1-6	AISEVEQGISYNSPLH
TRBV25-1	TRBJ1-6	ASSVQDISYNSPLH
TRBV19	TRBJ1-2	ASSPTGTGALYGYT
TRBV6-5	TRBJ1-5	ASKRGQGHQPQH
TRBV9	TRBJ2-7	ASSPRTGLGEQY
TRBV27	TRBJ2-7	ASSLGRGLGEQY
TRBV5-1	TRBJ2-1	ASSLGTSGTEF
TRBV7-6	TRBJ2-1	ASSQPDRRNEQF
TRBV7-2	TRBJ1-1	ASSLSGGTEAF
TRBV28	TRBJ1-5	ASSPPGKGQPQH
TRBV28	TRBJ2-7	ASASPSQPIQY
TRBV7-9	TRBJ1-1	ASSTLPRGFAGTEAF
TRBV29-1	TRBJ2-7	SVEGTSYEQY
TRBV4-1	TRBJ1-2	ASSRPGGGYGYT
TRBV6-1	TRBJ1-1	ASSEASGGATEAF
TRBV9	TRBJ1-5	ASSVGGEFNQPQH